One T cell receptor (beta chain) is described in this entry. What it recognizes is unknown. The protocol was immunoSEQ multiplex PCR, while the TCRdb copy is restricted to in-frame clones and leaves out a portion. Among about 15,000 clones listed, just under 80% were seen once. Repertoires were sampled repeatedly during chemoradiotherapy. The data are from a study of chemoradiotherapy in HPV16-positive cancers. Study summary: Candidate HPV-specific T-cell clones and common TCR motifs came from functional assays in two HPV16-positive patients.

Study conclusions and caveats: Better recurrence-free survival went with HPV-responsive T-cell expansion in HPV16-positive patients. Only a couple of HPV16-positive patients supplied the functional HPV-specificity definition.

The germline V and J ends were trimmed by 3 bases and 0 bases, with 6 bases remaining between them. From germline, CDR1 is LNHNV and CDR2 YYDKDF (reference sequence). This CDR3 is 14 amino acids long. This TCR was recovered from a human donor with HPV-associated anogenital cancer. The chain carries TRBV15 and TRBJ2-1, with unresolved D. This material was acquired from a patient who underwent chemoradiotherapy. The CDR3 DNA reads TGTGCCACCAGCAGTCATGGCTCCTACAATGAGCAGTTCTTC. Translating gives CATSSHGSYNEQFF.